This TCR beta chain was retrieved from a study of CD8+ T cells in alopecia areata. Across the whole study: Once tofacitinib had been taken for 6 to 18 months, 6 months off drug followed. Overall study findings and caveats: Lesional tissue from the scalp (especially in alopecia totalis/universalis) showed higher clonality than normal scalp.

Extracted RNA was reverse transcribed, and the resulting cDNA served as sequencing template. The data were produced by immunoSEQ multiplex PCR, yet TCRdb's version contains in-frame clones alone and is incomplete. The sample lists 150,000 to 190,000 clones, 45% to 60% occurring once. As concerns this clone: Its antigen remains unidentified.

PBMCs yielded sorted CD4+ and CD8+ T cells. CDR3 length equals 18 residues. V lost 0 bases to trimming and J lost 9 bases, with 21 bases between them. This clonotype was obtained from a human donor with alopecia areata. This rearrangement joins TRBV23-1 to TRBJ1-6; D perhaps matches TRBD1 (6 bases). TRBV23-1 is known as an ORF, though its function is uncertain. This material consisted of CD8+ T cells sorted from blood, taken at week 0. The CDR3 DNA is TGCGCCAGCAGTCAATCGAGGGGAGACAGGTCGAGGGGTTCACCCCTCCACTTT. Translating it yields CASSQSRGDRSRGSPLHF.